This TCR beta chain is from a study of cytomegalovirus exposure and HLA in healthy donors. For this clone: The antigen remains unidentified.

Libraries were prepared by immunoSEQ multiplex PCR; TCRdb keeps only in-frame clonotypes and omits some of them. This sample has about 65,000 clones, with about 90% found just once. Study-level findings and limits: Most TCR sequences were uncommon, yet certain public TCRs appeared in many donors. In vitro, three CMV-associated chains proved specific for CMV antigens.

This CDR3 spans 19 amino acids. This sequence was found in a woman between 18 and 29 years old in good health and CMV-seronegative. The chain has TRBV21-1 and TRBJ2-7; whether TRBD2, the table's D call, matches the DNA was not checked. TRBV21-1 is a known pseudogene. The source material was PBMCs. CDR3 bases: TGTGCCAGCAGCAAAGACCAGACAACGGGACTCGATAAATTATACGAGCAGTACTTC. Translation gives CASSKDQTTGLDKLYEQYF.